The 4 T cell receptor beta chains below come from one sample, sequenced in a study of vaccination and CD4 T cells after COVID-19. Treatment described: approximately nine-day PBMC culture with coronavirus spike peptide pools or control peptides (ViraFEST assay). Investigators obtained the unexposed donor's CD4+ T cells before the COVID-19 pandemic (2011-2018). No antigen has been identified for these receptors. Sequencing of cultured CD4+ T cell DNA used the Oncomine TCR Beta short-read assay. The genomic DNA was obtained from cultured CD4+ T cells by extraction with the QIAamp micro DNA kit. TCRdb reanalysed the PCR reads using MiXCR and keeps one entry per CDR3 protein. The sample consists of 7,000 or so distinct CDR3 sequences, about 35% of them appearing once. Input material: CD4+ T cells from blood, cultured in vitro. Source of these receptors: a human donor in good health.

This clonotype turned up a few times. The chain links TRBV20-1 to TRBJ2-5; 12 nucleotides match TRBD2. J lost 4 bases, V lost 1 base, and 7 bases had no gene match. Germline CDR1 and CDR2: DFQATT and SNEGSKA (reference sequence). The CDR3 spans 16 residues. The CDR3 loop is CSARVPSGRASETQYF. In DNA form, the CDR3 reads TGCAGTGCTAGAGTCCCTAGCGGGAGGGCCTCAGAGACCCAGTACTTC.

This clonotype was counted between two and nine times. The gene calls are TRBV7-2 and TRBJ1-4, with TRBD1 matching 10 bases. The trim removed 4 bases at V and 10 bases at J, leaving 6 bases unmatched. Germline lookup yields CDR1 SGHTA and CDR2 FQGNSA. The CDR3 is 14 amino acids. The CDR3 sequence: CASSSGQGTGKLFF. The CDR3 DNA reads TGTGCCAGCAGCTCGGGACAGGGGACAGGAAAACTGTTTTTT. The whole variable domain, remainder taken from reference TRBV7-2 and TRBJ1-4, is GAGVSQSPSNKVTEKGKDVELRCDPISGHTALYWYRQSLGQGLEFLIYFQGNSAPDKSGLPSDRFSAERTGGSVSTLTIQRTQQEDSAVYLCASSSGQGTGKLFFGSGTQLSVL.

The CDR3 nucleotides read TGTGCCACCAGTGACTTGAGGACAGGGGACGAGCAGTACTTC. It specifies CATSDLRTGDEQYF. V gene TRBV24-1 combines with J gene TRBJ2-7, with 9 bases matching TRBD1. V lost 4 bases to trimming and J lost 5 bases; unmatched junction nucleotides: 5. CDR3 length equals 14 residues. CDR1 is KGHDR, CDR2 SFDVKD, per germline.

The chain combines TRBV7-8 with TRBJ2-2, with D tentatively TRBD2 (5 bases). Trimming took 5 bases from V and 6 from J, leaving 13 bases between them. Germline CDR1 and CDR2: SGHVS and FQNEAQ. This CDR3 comprises 14 residues. The DNA for the CDR3 is TGTGCCAGCAGCCCCCTGGAGGTCGCCGGGGAGCTGTTTTTT. Translated: CASSPLEVAGELFF. Full variable domain (missing parts from reference TRBV7-8 and TRBJ2-2): GAGVSQSPRYKVAKRGQDVALRCDPISGHVSLFWYQQALGQGPEFLTYFQNEAQLDKSGLPSDRFFAERPEGSVSTLKIQRTQQEDSAVYLCASSPLEVAGELFFGEGSRLTVL.